Listed below are T cell receptor beta chains from one sample, sequenced in a study of blood T cell repertoires in COVID-19. Here immunoSEQ multiplex PCR was the method, and the copy in TCRdb shows in-frame clones only, minus some. Among fewer than 450,000 clones listed, about 89% were seen once. The specimen sequenced was peripheral blood. The source is a woman aged 45-60 years with COVID-19, enrolled during active disease. Each CDR3 is given with its conserved first and last residue. Fields, in order: clone size, V gene, D gene, CDR3 protein. A D gene is named only where the DNA matches it firmly. For some rows the clone size is stated as once, few or many, or as a class when expanded; others skip it.

clone_size: -; v_call: TRBV6-5; d_call: -; cdr3_aa: CASSYGLLNTETQYF
clone_size: -; v_call: TRBV18; d_call: -; cdr3_aa: CASSPGVQETQYF
clone_size: -; v_call: TRBV27; d_call: TRBD1; cdr3_aa: CASTPTDRGYGYTF
clone_size: -; v_call: TRBV7-9; d_call: -; cdr3_aa: CASSPQAAETQYF
clone_size: -; v_call: TRBV30; d_call: -; cdr3_aa: CAWSTPTASFLPGYTF
clone_size: few; v_call: TRBV6-1; d_call: TRBD1; cdr3_aa: CASSEWVQGVQPQHF
clone_size: -; v_call: TRBV6-5; d_call: -; cdr3_aa: CASSYVAGAEAFF
clone_size: -; v_call: TRBV24-1; d_call: TRBD2; cdr3_aa: CATSDQLAYEQYF
clone_size: -; v_call: TRBV5-1; d_call: TRBD2; cdr3_aa: CASSRGTRNEQYF
clone_size: -; v_call: TRBV24-1; d_call: -; cdr3_aa: CATSDSYRTGEQFF
clone_size: -; v_call: TRBV5-6; d_call: TRBD1; cdr3_aa: CASSRDRGYEKLFF
clone_size: -; v_call: TRBV25-1; d_call: -; cdr3_aa: CASSEYPNARALNTEAFF
clone_size: -; v_call: TRBV18; d_call: TRBD2; cdr3_aa: CASSPKTSGSYNEQFF
clone_size: -; v_call: TRBV5-1; d_call: -; cdr3_aa: CASSDGAYNEQFF
clone_size: -; v_call: TRBV30; d_call: -; cdr3_aa: CAWSFTNYGYTF
clone_size: -; v_call: TRBV7-3; d_call: TRBD2; cdr3_aa: CASSLMRGGNVGTDTQYF
clone_size: -; v_call: TRBV5-8; d_call: TRBD1; cdr3_aa: CASSGGQGSENTEAFF
clone_size: -; v_call: TRBV28; d_call: -; cdr3_aa: CASTPPRVNEQFF
clone_size: -; v_call: TRBV4-1; d_call: -; cdr3_aa: CASSQDPGVLAKNIQYF
clone_size: -; v_call: TRBV2; d_call: -; cdr3_aa: CASNSITDRSFSYEQYF
clone_size: -; v_call: TRBV11-1; d_call: TRBD2; cdr3_aa: CASSLTTSRINNEQFF
clone_size: -; v_call: TRBV5-6; d_call: TRBD1; cdr3_aa: CASRHDRVSPLHF
clone_size: -; v_call: TRBV29-1; d_call: -; cdr3_aa: CSVEGAGRETQYF